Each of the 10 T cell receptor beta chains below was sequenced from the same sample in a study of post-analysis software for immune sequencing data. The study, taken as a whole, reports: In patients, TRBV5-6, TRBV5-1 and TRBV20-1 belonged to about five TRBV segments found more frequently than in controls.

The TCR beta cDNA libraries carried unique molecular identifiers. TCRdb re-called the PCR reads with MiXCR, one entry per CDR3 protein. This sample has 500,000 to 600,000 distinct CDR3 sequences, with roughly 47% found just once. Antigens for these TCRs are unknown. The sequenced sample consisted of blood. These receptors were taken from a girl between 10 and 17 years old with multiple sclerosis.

CDR3 amino acids: CASTGAPAGGSHEQFF. CDR3 DNA: TGTGCCAGCACTGGGGCACCAGCGGGAGGCTCCCATGAGCAGTTCTTC. This chain uses TRBV5-6 with TRBJ2-1, with 9 nucleotides matching TRBD2. CDR1 is SGHDT and CDR2 is YYEEEE in the germline V gene. Losses at the gene ends were 6 bases for V and 8 bases for J; bases not matched to a gene: 15. This CDR3 contains 16 residues.

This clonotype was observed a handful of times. CDR3 bases: TGCAGTGCTCGAGGTGGGAGATCCGCAGCTAACTATGGCTACACCTTC. It translates to CSARGGRSAANYGYTF. The chain links TRBV20-1 to TRBJ1-2, with D unclear. There are 16 residues in the CDR3. The V end lost 5 bases, the J end lost 0 bases, and 19 bases lay between the germline ends. Germline CDR1 DFQATT, CDR2 SNEGSKA (reference sequence).

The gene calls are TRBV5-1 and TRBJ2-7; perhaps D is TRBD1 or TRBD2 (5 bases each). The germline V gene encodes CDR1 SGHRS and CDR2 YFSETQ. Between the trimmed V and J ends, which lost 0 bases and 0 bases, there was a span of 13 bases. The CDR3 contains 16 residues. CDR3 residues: CASSLGPGTDSYEQYF. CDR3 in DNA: TGCGCCAGCAGCTTGGGCCCCGGGACGGACTCCTACGAGCAGTACTTC.

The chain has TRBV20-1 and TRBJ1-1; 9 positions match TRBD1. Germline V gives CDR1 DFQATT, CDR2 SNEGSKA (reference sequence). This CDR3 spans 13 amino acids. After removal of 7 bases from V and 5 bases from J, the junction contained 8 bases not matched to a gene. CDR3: CSVYGQGLTEAFF. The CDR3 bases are TGCAGTGTTTACGGACAGGGGTTAACTGAAGCTTTCTTT.

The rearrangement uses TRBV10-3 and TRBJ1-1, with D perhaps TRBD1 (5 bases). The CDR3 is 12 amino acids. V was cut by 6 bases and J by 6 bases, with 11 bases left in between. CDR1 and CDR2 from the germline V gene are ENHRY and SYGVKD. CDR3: CAIRGEGAEAFF. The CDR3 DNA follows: TGTGCCATCAGGGGGGAAGGGGCTGAAGCTTTCTTT.

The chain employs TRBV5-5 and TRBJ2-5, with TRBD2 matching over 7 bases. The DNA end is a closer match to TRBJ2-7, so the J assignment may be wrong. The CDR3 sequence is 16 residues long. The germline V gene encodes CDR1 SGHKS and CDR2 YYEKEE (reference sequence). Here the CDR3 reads CASSPGEGWAYDEQYF. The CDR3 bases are TGTGCCAGCAGCCCGGGGGAGGGTTGGGCCTACGACGAGCAGTACTTC.

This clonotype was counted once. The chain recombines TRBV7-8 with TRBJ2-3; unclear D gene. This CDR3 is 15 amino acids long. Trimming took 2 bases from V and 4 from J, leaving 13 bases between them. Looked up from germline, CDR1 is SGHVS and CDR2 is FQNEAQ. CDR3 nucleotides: TGTGCCAGCAGCTTAAGGCCGACCTCACCAGATACGCAGTATTTT. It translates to CASSLRPTSPDTQYF.

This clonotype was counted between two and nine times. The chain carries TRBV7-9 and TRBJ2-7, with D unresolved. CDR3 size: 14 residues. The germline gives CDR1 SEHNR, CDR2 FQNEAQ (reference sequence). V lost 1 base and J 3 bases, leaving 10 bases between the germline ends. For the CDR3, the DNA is TGTGCCAGCAGCTTAGGGGTGGGATTCTACGAGCAGTACTTC. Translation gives CASSLGVGFYEQYF.

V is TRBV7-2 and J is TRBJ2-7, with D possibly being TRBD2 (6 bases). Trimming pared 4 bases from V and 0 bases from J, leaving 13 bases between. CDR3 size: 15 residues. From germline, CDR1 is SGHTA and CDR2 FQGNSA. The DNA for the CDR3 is TGTGCCAGCAGCTGGGGGGAAGCTTTCTCCTACGAGCAGTACTTC. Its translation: CASSWGEAFSYEQYF.

The DNA of the CDR3 is TGCAGTGCGCCGCCTAGCGGACAAGAGACCCAGTACTTC. Residues: CSAPPSGQETQYF. The chain combines TRBV20-1 with TRBJ2-5; 7 nucleotides line up with TRBD2. The CDR3 sequence is 13 residues long. The germline V gene has CDR1 DFQATT and CDR2 SNEGSKA (reference sequence). The V and J ends lost 6 bases and 2 bases, in that order; junction bases with no gene match: 6.